This T cell receptor (beta chain) was captured by sequencing in a study of blood T cell repertoires in COVID-19. Study overall: Donors in the United States, Italy and Spain gave samples during acute or convalescent COVID-19. T cells, B-cell-depleted T cells, or PBMCs provided the cDNA or gDNA that served as material.

Study processing details: Amplification of reference gene primers was used by the study to estimate nucleated cell counts. TCRdb's table, derived via immunoSEQ multiplex PCR, lists solely in-frame clones and lacks some. V, J and clone size are those of that table, while D and trimming were read from the DNA. Found here are around 160,000 clones, more than 75% of them singletons; the top ten hold about 6%. This CDR3 region has 14 residues. The junction had 0 bases not matched to a gene; V was cut back by 4 bases and J by 3 bases. Germline assignment: CDR1 LNHDA and CDR2 SQIVND (reference sequence). The chain couples TRBV19 to TRBJ2-1, with 10 bases matching TRBD2. Sequences were obtained from PBMCs or T cells enriched from blood (not recorded which). This receptor was taken from a man aged 35 to 55 who had recovered from COVID-19. The CDR3 protein is CASSRTSGYNEQFF. The CDR3 nucleotides read TGTGCCAGTAGTAGGACTAGCGGCTACAATGAGCAGTTCTTC. The full variable domain, with the rest looked up from reference TRBV19 and TRBJ2-1, is DGGITQSPKYLFRKEGQNVTLSCEQNLNHDAMYWYRQDPGQGLRLIYYSQIVNDFQKGDIAEGYSVSREKKESFPLTVTSAQKNPTAFYLCASSRTSGYNEQFFGPGTRLTVL.